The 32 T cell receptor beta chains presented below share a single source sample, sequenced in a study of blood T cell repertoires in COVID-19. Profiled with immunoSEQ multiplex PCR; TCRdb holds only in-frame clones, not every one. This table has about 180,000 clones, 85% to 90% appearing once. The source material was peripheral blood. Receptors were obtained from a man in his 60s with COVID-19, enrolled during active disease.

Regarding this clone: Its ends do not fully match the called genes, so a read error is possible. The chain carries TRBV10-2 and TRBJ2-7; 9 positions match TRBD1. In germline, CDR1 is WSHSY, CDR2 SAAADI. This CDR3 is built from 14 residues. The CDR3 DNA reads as TGCGCCAGCTGTGAGACGACAGGGGGCTACGAGCAGTACTTC. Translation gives CASCETTGGYEQYF.

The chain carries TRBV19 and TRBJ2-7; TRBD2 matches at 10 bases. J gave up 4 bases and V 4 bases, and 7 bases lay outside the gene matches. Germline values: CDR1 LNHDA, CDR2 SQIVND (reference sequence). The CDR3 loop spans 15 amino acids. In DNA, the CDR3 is TGTGCCAGTAGTACTCTAGCGGGAGTTTGGTACGAGCAGTACTTC. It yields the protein CASSTLAGVWYEQYF.

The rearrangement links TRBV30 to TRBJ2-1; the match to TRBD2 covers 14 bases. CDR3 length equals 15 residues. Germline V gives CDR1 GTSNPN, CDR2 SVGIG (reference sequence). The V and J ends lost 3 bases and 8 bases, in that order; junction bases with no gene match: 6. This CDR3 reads CAWSGLAGGIYEQFF. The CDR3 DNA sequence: TGTGCCTGGAGCGGACTAGCGGGAGGTATATATGAGCAGTTCTTC.

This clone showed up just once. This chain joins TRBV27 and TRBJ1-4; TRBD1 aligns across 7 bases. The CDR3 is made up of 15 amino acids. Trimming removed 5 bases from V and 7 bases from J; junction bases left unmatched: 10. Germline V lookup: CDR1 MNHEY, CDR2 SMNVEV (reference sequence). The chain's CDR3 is CASSPGTVIVEKLFF. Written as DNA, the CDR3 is TGTGCCAGCAGTCCCGGGACAGTTATAGTTGAAAAACTGTTTTTT.

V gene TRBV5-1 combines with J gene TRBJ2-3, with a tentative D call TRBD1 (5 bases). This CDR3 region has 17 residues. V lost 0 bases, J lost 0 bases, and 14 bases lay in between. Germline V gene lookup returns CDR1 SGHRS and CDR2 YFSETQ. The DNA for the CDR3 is TGCGCCAGCAGCTTGGAGGGGTATGGGCATAGCACAGATACGCAGTATTTT. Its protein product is CASSLEGYGHSTDTQYF.

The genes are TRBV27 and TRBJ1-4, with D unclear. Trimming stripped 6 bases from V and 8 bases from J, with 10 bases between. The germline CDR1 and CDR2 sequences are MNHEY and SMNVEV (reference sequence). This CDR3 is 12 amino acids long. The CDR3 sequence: CASRYRGEKLFF. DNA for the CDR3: TGTGCCAGCAGATACAGAGGGGAAAAACTGTTTTTT.

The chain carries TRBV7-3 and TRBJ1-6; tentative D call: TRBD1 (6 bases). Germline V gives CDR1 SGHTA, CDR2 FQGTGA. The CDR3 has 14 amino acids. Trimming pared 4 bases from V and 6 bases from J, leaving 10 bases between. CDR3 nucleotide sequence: TGTGCCAGCAGCTCCAGGGGCCGTAATTCACCCCTCCACTTT. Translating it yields CASSSRGRNSPLHF.

The CDR3 here is CASKKQEYTEAFF. DNA of the CDR3: TGTGCCAGCAAGAAACAGGAGTACACTGAAGCTTTCTTT. The chain joins TRBV6-6 to TRBJ1-1, with D perhaps matching TRBD1 (5 bases). Trimming took off 7 bases at V and 3 bases at J, with 12 bases between the two ends. Germline V gene sequence: CDR1 MNHNY, CDR2 SVGAGI (reference sequence). The length of the CDR3 is 13 residues.

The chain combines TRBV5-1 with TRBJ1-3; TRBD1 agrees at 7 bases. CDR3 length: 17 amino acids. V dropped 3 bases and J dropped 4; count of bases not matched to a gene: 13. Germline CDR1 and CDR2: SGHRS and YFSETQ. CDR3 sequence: CASSSYRGGSSGNTIYF. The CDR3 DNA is TGCGCCAGCAGCTCGTACAGGGGAGGTTCGTCCGGAAACACCATATATTTT.

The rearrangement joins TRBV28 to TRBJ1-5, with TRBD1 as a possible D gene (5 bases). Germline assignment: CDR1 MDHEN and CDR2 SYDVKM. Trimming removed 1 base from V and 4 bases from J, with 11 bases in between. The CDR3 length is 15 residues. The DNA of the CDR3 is TGTGCCAGCAGTTTATCCGCAGGGCGAAATCAGCCCCAGCATTTT. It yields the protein CASSLSAGRNQPQHF.

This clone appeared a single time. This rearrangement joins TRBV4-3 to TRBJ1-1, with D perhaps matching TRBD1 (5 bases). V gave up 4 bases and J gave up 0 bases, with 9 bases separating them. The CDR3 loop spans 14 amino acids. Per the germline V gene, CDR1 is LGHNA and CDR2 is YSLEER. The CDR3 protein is CASSPRQMNTEAFF. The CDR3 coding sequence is TGCGCCAGCAGCCCACGACAGATGAACACTGAAGCTTTCTTT.

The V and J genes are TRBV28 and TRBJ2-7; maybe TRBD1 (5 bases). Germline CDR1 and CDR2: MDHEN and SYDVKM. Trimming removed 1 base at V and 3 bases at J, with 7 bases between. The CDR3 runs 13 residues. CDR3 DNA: TGTGCCAGCAGTTTATTGGACATCTACGAGCAGTACTTC. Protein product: CASSLLDIYEQYF.

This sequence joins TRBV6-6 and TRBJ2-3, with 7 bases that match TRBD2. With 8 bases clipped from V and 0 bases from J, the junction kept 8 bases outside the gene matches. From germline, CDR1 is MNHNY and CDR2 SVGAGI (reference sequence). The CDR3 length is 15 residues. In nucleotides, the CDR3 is TGTGCCAGCCTTAATTACGGGGGGAGCACAGATACGCAGTATTTT. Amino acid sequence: CASLNYGGSTDTQYF.

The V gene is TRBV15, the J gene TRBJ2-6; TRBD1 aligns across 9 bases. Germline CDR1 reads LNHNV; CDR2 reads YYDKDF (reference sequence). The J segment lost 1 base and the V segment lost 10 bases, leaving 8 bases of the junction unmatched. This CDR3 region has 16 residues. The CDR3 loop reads CASTTGGASGANVLTF. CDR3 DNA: TGTGCCAGCACAACAGGGGGCGCGTCTGGGGCCAACGTCCTGACTTTC.

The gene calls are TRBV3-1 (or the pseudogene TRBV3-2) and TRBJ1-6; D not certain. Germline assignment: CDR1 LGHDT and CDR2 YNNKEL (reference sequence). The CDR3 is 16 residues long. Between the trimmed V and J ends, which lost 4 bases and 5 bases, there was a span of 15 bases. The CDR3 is CASSPAVLMDNSPLHF. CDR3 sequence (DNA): TGTGCCAGCAGCCCCGCTGTCCTAATGGATAATTCACCCCTCCACTTT.

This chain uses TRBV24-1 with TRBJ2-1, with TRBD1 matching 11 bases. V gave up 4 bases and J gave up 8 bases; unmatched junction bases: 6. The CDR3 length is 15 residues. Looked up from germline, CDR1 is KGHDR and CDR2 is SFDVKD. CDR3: CATSDRGQGADEQFF. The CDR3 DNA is TGTGCCACCAGTGACCGTGGACAGGGGGCCGATGAGCAGTTCTTC.

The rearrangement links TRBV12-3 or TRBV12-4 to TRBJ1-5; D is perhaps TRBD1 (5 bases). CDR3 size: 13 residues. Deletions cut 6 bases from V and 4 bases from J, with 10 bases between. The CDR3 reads CASSRTLNQPQHF. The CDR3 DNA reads TGTGCCAGCAGCCGGACACTAAATCAGCCCCAGCATTTT.

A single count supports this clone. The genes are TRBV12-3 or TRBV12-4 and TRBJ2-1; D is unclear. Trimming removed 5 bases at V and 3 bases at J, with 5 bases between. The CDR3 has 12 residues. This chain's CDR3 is CASSTHYNEQFF. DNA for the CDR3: TGTGCCAGCAGTACTCACTACAATGAGCAGTTCTTC.

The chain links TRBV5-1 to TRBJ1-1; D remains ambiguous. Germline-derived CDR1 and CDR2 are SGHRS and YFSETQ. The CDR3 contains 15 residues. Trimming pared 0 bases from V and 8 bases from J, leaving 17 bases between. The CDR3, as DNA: TGCGCCAGCAGCTTGGGAGGGAGGAGAACAGCCGAAGCTTTCTTT. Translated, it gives CASSLGGRRTAEAFF. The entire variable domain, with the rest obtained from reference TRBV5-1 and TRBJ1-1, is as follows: KAGVTQTPRYLIKTRGQQVTLSCSPISGHRSVSWYQQTPGQGLQFLFEYFSETQRNKGNFPGRFSGRQFSNSRSEMNVSTLELGDSALYLCASSLGGRRTAEAFFGQGTRLTVV.

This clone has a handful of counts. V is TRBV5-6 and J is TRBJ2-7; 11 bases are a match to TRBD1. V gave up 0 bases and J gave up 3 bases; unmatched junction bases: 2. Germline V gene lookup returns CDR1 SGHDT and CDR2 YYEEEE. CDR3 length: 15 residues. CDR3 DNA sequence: TGTGCCAGCAGCTTGGTAGGGACAGGGGGCTACGAGCAGTACTTC. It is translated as CASSLVGTGGYEQYF.

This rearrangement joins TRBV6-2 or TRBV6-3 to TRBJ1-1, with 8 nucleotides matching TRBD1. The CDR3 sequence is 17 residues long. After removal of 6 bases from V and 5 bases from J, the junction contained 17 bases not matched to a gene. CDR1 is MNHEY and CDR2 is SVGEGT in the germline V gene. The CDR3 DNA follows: TGTGCCAGCAGCCCCAGCCAGGGGGCTGTCCGGCGGACTGAAGCTTTCTTT. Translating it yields CASSPSQGAVRRTEAFF.

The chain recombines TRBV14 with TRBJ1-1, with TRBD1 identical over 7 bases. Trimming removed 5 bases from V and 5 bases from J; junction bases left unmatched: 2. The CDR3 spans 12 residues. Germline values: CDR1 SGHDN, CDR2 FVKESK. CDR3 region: CASSKQGTEAFF. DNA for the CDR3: TGTGCCAGCAGCAAACAGGGGACTGAAGCTTTCTTT.

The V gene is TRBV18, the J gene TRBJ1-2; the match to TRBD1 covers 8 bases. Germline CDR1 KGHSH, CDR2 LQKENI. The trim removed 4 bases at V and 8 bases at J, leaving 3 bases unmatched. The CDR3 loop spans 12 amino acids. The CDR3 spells CASSRGQGGYTF. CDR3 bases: TGTGCCAGCTCACGTGGACAGGGCGGCTACACCTTC.

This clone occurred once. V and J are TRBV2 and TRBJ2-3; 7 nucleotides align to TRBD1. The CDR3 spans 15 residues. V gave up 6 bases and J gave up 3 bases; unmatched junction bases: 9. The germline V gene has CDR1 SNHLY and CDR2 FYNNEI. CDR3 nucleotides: TGTGCCAGCAGAGGGACAGAGATAAGAACAGATACGCAGTATTTT. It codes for CASRGTEIRTDTQYF. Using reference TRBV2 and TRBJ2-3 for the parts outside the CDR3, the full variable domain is EPEVTQTPSHQVTQMGQEVILRCVPISNHLYFYWYRQILGQKVEFLVSFYNNEISEKSEIFDDQFSVERPDGSNFTLKIRSTKLEDSAMYFCASRGTEIRTDTQYFGPGTRLTVL.

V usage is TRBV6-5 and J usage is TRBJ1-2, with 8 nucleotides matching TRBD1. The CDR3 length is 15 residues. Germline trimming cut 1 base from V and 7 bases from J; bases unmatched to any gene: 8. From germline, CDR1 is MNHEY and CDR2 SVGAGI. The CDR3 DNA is TGTGCCAGCAGTTACTTCCGGACAGGGTCCGGTGGCTACACCTTC. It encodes CASSYFRTGSGGYTF.

For the CDR3, the DNA is TGCAGCGTCCTAGATGATTGGGGAAACACCATATATTTT. Protein: CSVLDDWGNTIYF. The chain links TRBV29-1 to TRBJ1-3; D ambiguous. Germline-derived CDR1 and CDR2 are SQVTM and ANQGSEA. The germline V and J ends were trimmed by 6 bases and 4 bases, with 13 bases remaining between them. The length of the CDR3 is 13 residues. Based on the CDR3 plus reference TRBV29-1 and TRBJ1-3, the full variable domain is SAVISQKPSRDICQRGTSLTIQCQVDSQVTMMFWYRQQPGQSLTLIATANQGSEATYESGFVIDKFPISRPNLTFSTLTVSNMSPEDSSIYLCSVLDDWGNTIYFGEGSWLTVV.

The DNA of the CDR3 is TGTGCCACCAGTGATCCGGGACAGGGTTCTGGTGAGCAGTACTTC. It codes for CATSDPGQGSGEQYF. The chain has TRBV24-1 and TRBJ2-7; 9 nucleotides line up with TRBD1. The germline CDR1 and CDR2 sequences are KGHDR and SFDVKD. The CDR3 sequence is 15 residues long. V shed 3 bases, J shed 7 bases, and the junction held 9 bases outside the gene matches.

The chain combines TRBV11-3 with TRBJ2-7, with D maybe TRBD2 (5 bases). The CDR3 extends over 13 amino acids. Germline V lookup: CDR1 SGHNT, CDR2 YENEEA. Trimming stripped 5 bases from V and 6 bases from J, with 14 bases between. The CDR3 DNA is TGTGCCAGCAGCCTAGCTGAGGTGGGCGAGCAGTACTTC. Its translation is CASSLAEVGEQYF.

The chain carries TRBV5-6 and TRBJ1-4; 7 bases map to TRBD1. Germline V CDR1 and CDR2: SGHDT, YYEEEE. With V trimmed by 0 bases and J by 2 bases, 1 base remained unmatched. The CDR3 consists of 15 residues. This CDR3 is CASSLEGATNEKLFF. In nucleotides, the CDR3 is TGTGCCAGCAGCTTGGAGGGGGCCACTAATGAAAAACTGTTTTTT. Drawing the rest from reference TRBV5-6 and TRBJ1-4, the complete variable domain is DAGVTQSPTHLIKTRGQQVTLRCSPKSGHDTVSWYQQALGQGPQFIFQYYEEEERQRGNFPDRFSGHQFPNYSSELNVNALLLGDSALYLCASSLEGATNEKLFFGSGTQLSVL.

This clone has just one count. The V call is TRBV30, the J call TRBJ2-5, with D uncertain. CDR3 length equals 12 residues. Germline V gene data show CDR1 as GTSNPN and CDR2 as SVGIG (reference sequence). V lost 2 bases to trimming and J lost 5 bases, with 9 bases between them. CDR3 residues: CAWSQVPETQYF. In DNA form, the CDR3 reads TGTGCCTGGAGTCAGGTACCGGAGACCCAGTACTTC.

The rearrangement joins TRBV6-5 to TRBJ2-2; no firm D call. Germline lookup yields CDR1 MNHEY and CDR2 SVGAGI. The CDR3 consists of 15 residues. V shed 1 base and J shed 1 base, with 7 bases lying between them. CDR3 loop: CASSYYGGNTGELFF. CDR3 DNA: TGTGCCAGCAGTTACTATGGCGGGAACACCGGGGAGCTGTTTTTT.

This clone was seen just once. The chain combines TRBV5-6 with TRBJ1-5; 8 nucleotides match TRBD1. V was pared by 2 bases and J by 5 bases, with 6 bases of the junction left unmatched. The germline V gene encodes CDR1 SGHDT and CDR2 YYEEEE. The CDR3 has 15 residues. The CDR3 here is CASSLYDRGHQPQHF. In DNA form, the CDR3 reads TGTGCCAGCAGCTTATACGACAGGGGCCATCAGCCCCAGCATTTT.